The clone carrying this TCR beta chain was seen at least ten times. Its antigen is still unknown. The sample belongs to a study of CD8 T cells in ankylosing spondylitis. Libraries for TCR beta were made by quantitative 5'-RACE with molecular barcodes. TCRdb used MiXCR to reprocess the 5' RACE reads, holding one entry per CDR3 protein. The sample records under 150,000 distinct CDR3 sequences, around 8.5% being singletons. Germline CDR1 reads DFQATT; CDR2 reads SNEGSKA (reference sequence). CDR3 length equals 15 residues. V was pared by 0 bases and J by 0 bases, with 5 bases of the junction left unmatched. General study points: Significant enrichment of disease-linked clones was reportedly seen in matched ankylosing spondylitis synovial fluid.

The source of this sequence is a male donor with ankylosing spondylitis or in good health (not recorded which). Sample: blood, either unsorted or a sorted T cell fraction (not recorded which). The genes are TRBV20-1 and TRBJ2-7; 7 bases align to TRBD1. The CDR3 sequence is CSARDQGTASYEQYF. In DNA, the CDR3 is TGCAGTGCTAGAGATCAGGGGACAGCCTCCTACGAGCAGTACTTC.